The TCR beta chain described here comes from a study of T cells in Graves' hyperthyroidism and ophthalmopathy. Study results and caveats: Ophthalmopathy was identified by the model a median about 6.8 months ahead of onset. Most clonotypes expanded in the thyroid (above 0.001) were also present in blood.

Using RNA transcripts as the source, TCR beta CDR3 regions were amplified. The HTBI primer set served for first-round RT-PCR of the TCR CDR3. TCRdb itself ran the multiplex PCR reads through MiXCR, one entry per CDR3 protein. The sample shows hundreds of thousands of distinct CDR3 sequences, about 45% of them seen only once. The germline gives CDR1 MNHEY, CDR2 SVGAGI. The CDR3 covers 15 residues. After removal of 1 base from V and 4 bases from J, the junction contained 4 bases not matched to a gene. Concerning this clonotype: Its antigen is unknown.

A patient was excluded if there was uncontrolled infection, other autoimmune disease, pregnancy or lactation. Clinicians diagnosed patients from clinical symptoms, serum thyroxine and TRAb, thyroid ultrasound and orbital computed tomography. This receptor was taken from an adult man with Graves' disease, either hyperthyroidism or ophthalmopathy (not recorded which). The sequenced sample consisted of peripheral blood or thyroid tissue (not recorded which). The chain uses TRBV6-5 and TRBJ2-7, with 10 nucleotides matching TRBD1. The CDR3 nucleotides are TGTGCCAGCAGTTACTTTACGGGACAGGGGTACGAGCAGTACTTC. Amino acids: CASSYFTGQGYEQYF.